Sequencing of this T cell receptor (beta chain) was carried out in a study of beta chain features in type 1 diabetes. Findings and caveats of the study: In comparison with healthy donors, patients had naive, central memory and Treg TCRB repertoires that appeared more similar. The VDJ junctions of type 1 diabetes patients carried fewer insertions and more deletions.

A note on this clone: Its antigen is still unknown.

Expressed TCRB transcripts were sequenced because the isolated RNA had all been reverse transcribed beforehand. Sequencing was performed with immunoSEQ multiplex PCR; in TCRdb, only in-frame clones are kept and a portion is missing. Of 970,000 or so clones listed, about a sixth were seen once; the top ten hold about 0.025%. Germline V gene data show CDR1 as LGHNA and CDR2 as YNFKEQ. Between the trimmed V and J ends, which lost 0 bases and 1 base, there was a span of 15 bases. The CDR3 sequence is 17 residues long. A single heparinised draw of roughly 0.11 L on average was taken per donor. This chain uses TRBV4-2 with TRBJ1-2; the D is unclear. Input material: naive CD4+ T cells from blood. The sequence was collected from a woman aged 18-29 years in good health. The chain's CDR3 is CASSQDPGVGNNYGYTF. CDR3 bases: TGTGCCAGCAGCCAAGATCCGGGCGTTGGAAATAACTATGGCTACACCTTC.